A single sample gave rise to the 8 T cell receptor beta chains below, sequenced in a study of blood T cell repertoires in COVID-19. The method was immunoSEQ multiplex PCR; TCRdb's version includes in-frame clones alone and lacks a portion of them. The table lists 200,000 to 250,000 clones, about four fifths of them singletons. Sample: PBMCs or T cells enriched from blood (not recorded which). The receptors stem from a woman aged 60-70 years who had recovered from COVID-19.

V and J are TRBV3-1 (or the pseudogene TRBV3-2) and TRBJ1-4; D is unresolved. From germline, CDR1 is LGHDT and CDR2 YNNKEL (reference sequence). This CDR3 has 14 residues. V lost 7 bases and J 8 bases, leaving 17 bases between the germline ends. CDR3 sequence (DNA): TGTGCCAGCATGGCTTGGCGGGTGCGGGAAAAACTGTTTTTT. Translation gives CASMAWRVREKLFF.

This clone was counted between two and nine times. The chain couples TRBV5-1 to TRBJ2-3; 15 bases are a match to TRBD2. Germline values: CDR1 SGHRS, CDR2 YFSETQ. V shed 4 bases, J shed 0 bases, and the junction held 9 bases outside the gene matches. The CDR3 has 19 amino acids. As DNA, the CDR3 is TGCGCCAGCAGCCACCCGGGACTAGCGGGGGGACTTAGCACAGATACGCAGTATTTT. Protein product: CASSHPGLAGGLSTDTQYF.

This clone was detected only a few times. The chain combines TRBV18 with TRBJ2-1, with TRBD2 matching over 11 bases. CDR3 length equals 16 residues. V dropped 5 bases and J dropped 0; count of bases not matched to a gene: 3. Germline CDR1 reads KGHSH; CDR2 reads LQKENI. CDR3 DNA: TGTGCCAGCTCATTAACTAGCGGGGGCTCCTACAATGAGCAGTTCTTC. As protein: CASSLTSGGSYNEQFF.

The V and J genes are TRBV5-1 and TRBJ2-7, with D possibly TRBD2 on 7 matching bases. Trimming pared 0 bases from V and 5 bases from J, leaving 15 bases between. The CDR3 extends over 15 amino acids. The V gene's germline CDR1 is SGHRS and CDR2 YFSETQ. The CDR3 protein is CASSLEGGGFDEQYF. The DNA for the CDR3 is TGCGCCAGCAGCTTGGAGGGAGGGGGGTTTGACGAGCAGTACTTC.

This clone was counted once. The V and J genes are TRBV5-4 and TRBJ1-2, with D possibly being TRBD1 (5 bases). The germline V gene has CDR1 SGHNT and CDR2 YYREEE (reference sequence). The CDR3 covers 15 residues. Trimming left V 5 bases short and J 3 bases short, with 17 bases between. The CDR3 region is CASSWGQQMHYGYTF. The CDR3, as DNA: TGTGCCAGCAGTTGGGGCCAGCAGATGCACTATGGCTACACCTTC.

The chain has TRBV5-1 and TRBJ1-1; 7 positions agree with TRBD1. The junction had 4 bases not matched to a gene; V was cut back by 2 bases and J by 3 bases. The CDR3 is 14 residues long. Germline V gene lookup returns CDR1 SGHRS and CDR2 YFSETQ. CDR3 region: CASSFTGVDTEAFF. The CDR3 DNA follows: TGCGCCAGCAGCTTTACAGGGGTCGACACTGAAGCTTTCTTT.

The V call is TRBV29-1, the J call TRBJ2-1; D gene unclear. V lost 7 bases, J lost 10 bases, and 17 bases lay in between. There are 12 residues in the CDR3. The germline V gene encodes CDR1 SQVTM and CDR2 ANQGSEA. CDR3 nucleotide sequence: TGCAGCGCCCGATCTTTGATCCAGGAGCAGTTCTTC. It is translated as CSARSLIQEQFF.

V and J are TRBV6-2 or TRBV6-3 and TRBJ1-6; no firm D call. Trimming stripped 2 bases from V and 5 bases from J, with 7 bases between. Germline V lookup: CDR1 MNHEY, CDR2 SVGEGT. The CDR3 is made up of 14 amino acids. CDR3 sequence reads: CASSYLADNSPLHF. CDR3 DNA: TGTGCCAGCAGTTACCTGGCCGATAATTCACCCCTCCACTTT.